The 31 T cell receptor beta chains in this list originate from one sample, sequenced in a study of T cell repertoires in cytomegalovirus infection. Their specific antigens are unknown. Via MiXCR, TCRdb re-called the reads, giving one row per CDR3 protein. The data hold under 450,000 distinct CDR3 sequences, with about 34% observed a single time. The sample was cultured PBMCs, taken from culture after CMV antigen stimulation. Every receptor here comes from a human donor in good health (CMV status not recorded). Some clones in this sample may be carry-over from other donors' samples.

The genes are TRBV5-4 and TRBJ2-3; TRBD2 agrees at 13 bases. V shed 4 bases, J shed 4 bases, and the junction held 6 bases outside the gene matches. The CDR3 consists of 16 residues. CDR1 is SGHNT, CDR2 YYREEE, per germline (reference sequence). CDR3 amino acids: CASSLRTSGRADTQYF. The CDR3 coding sequence is TGTGCCAGCAGCCTCAGGACTAGCGGGAGAGCAGATACGCAGTATTTT.

This clonotype was seen many times. The V and J genes are TRBV7-2 and TRBJ2-5; the D gene is possibly TRBD1 (7 bases). Deletions cut 1 base from V and 2 bases from J, with 14 bases between. The CDR3 runs to 16 residues. In germline, CDR1 is SGHTA, CDR2 FQGNSA. This CDR3 reads CASSLVGGGRQETQYF. The CDR3 DNA is TGTGCCAGCAGCTTAGTAGGAGGGGGCAGACAAGAGACCCAGTACTTC.

This clonotype was counted between two and nine times. The chain joins TRBV4-1 to TRBJ2-5; D is perhaps TRBD1 (5 bases). Germline V gene lookup returns CDR1 MGHRA and CDR2 YSYEKL. Trimming pared 0 bases from V and 5 bases from J, leaving 13 bases between. The CDR3 runs 15 residues. CDR3 protein: CASSQEDRPRETQYF. The CDR3 DNA follows: TGCGCCAGCAGCCAAGAAGACAGACCAAGGGAGACCCAGTACTTC.

With regard to this clonotype: One junction end disagrees with the germline gene, perhaps due to a read error. The genes are TRBV29-1 and TRBJ2-5; D is possibly TRBD2 (5 bases). The CDR3 spans 13 residues. The germline gives CDR1 SQVTM, CDR2 ANQGSEA. The CDR3 region is CSAELENQETQYF. The DNA for the CDR3 is TGCAGCGCTGAACTAGAGAACCAAGAGACCCAGTACTTC.

This clonotype has a handful of counts. The V call is TRBV6-6, the J call TRBJ2-3; 7 bases are a match to TRBD1. V was pared by 6 bases and J by 7 bases, with 7 bases of the junction left unmatched. The CDR3 covers 13 residues. Germline CDR1 and CDR2: MNHNY and SVGAGI (reference sequence). CDR3 nucleotides: TGTGCCAGCAGGGATCGACAGGGAAATACGCAGTATTTT. Residues: CASRDRQGNTQYF.

The chain links TRBV19 to TRBJ2-2; D may correspond to TRBD1 or TRBD2 (5 bases each). Deletions cut 4 bases from V and 4 bases from J, with 16 bases between. The CDR3 contains 16 residues. Germline assignment: CDR1 LNHDA and CDR2 SQIVND (reference sequence). CDR3 DNA: TGTGCCAGTAGTAACCTCCAGGGACGGGGCACCGGGGAGCTGTTTTTT. Its translation: CASSNLQGRGTGELFF.

This clonotype was picked up many times. The chain links TRBV7-2 to TRBJ2-1, with D unclear. The length of the CDR3 is 13 residues. Germline lookup yields CDR1 SGHTA and CDR2 FQGNSA. Trimming cost V 3 bases and J 6 bases, with 9 bases left between them. The CDR3 DNA reads TGTGCCAGCAGCTTTCAGATCCCCAATGAGCAGTTCTTC. Translated: CASSFQIPNEQFF. The full variable domain, completed using reference TRBV7-2 and TRBJ2-1, is GAGVSQSPSNKVTEKGKDVELRCDPISGHTALYWYRQSLGQGLEFLIYFQGNSAPDKSGLPSDRFSAERTGGSVSTLTIQRTQQEDSAVYLCASSFQIPNEQFFGPGTRLTVL.

The rearrangement joins TRBV7-2 to TRBJ2-3, with 7 bases matching TRBD2. The CDR3 is 14 amino acids. V shed 4 bases, J shed 14 bases, and the junction held 15 bases outside the gene matches. The germline CDR1 and CDR2 sequences are SGHTA and FQGNSA. The chain's CDR3 is CASSSAPTSVSPYF. The CDR3 DNA sequence: TGTGCCAGCAGCTCCGCCCCCACTAGCGTGAGTCCGTATTTT.

The V and J genes are TRBV4-1 and TRBJ2-5, with a possible D match to TRBD1 (6 bases). The germline V gene encodes CDR1 MGHRA and CDR2 YSYEKL. This CDR3 region has 15 residues. Trimming removed 1 base at V and 3 bases at J, with 12 bases between. Written as DNA, the CDR3 is TGCGCCAGCAGCCAAGGTTGGACAGTGGAAGAGACCCAGTACTTC. Its protein is CASSQGWTVEETQYF.

This clonotype was seen only once. This chain joins TRBV20-1 and TRBJ2-1; 9 bases fit TRBD2. Germline CDR1 and CDR2: DFQATT and SNEGSKA (reference sequence). The CDR3 has 15 amino acids. The V and J ends lost 3 bases and 8 bases, in that order; junction bases with no gene match: 11. The CDR3 DNA reads as TGCAGTGCTAGGCCGCTAGCGGGGCTGCGGGATGAGCAGTTCTTC. Its translation: CSARPLAGLRDEQFF.

This clonotype has more than one count but fewer than ten. This chain connects TRBV6-6 to TRBJ2-5; D tentatively fits TRBD1 or TRBD2 (5 bases each). The CDR3 sequence is 14 residues long. Trimming removed 4 bases at V and 5 bases at J, with 14 bases between. The V gene's germline CDR1 is MNHNY and CDR2 SVGAGI (reference sequence). The CDR3 reads CASSSQRGGETQYF. CDR3 in DNA: TGTGCCAGCAGTTCTCAGAGGGGCGGGGAGACCCAGTACTTC.

This clonotype turned up a few times. The chain recombines TRBV7-8 with TRBJ2-1; 8 nucleotides align to TRBD2. Losses at the gene ends were 3 bases for V and 4 bases for J; bases not matched to a gene: 11. CDR3 length: 17 amino acids. CDR1 is SGHVS and CDR2 is FQNEAQ in the germline V gene. The chain's CDR3 is CASSLFFQRERYNEQFF. CDR3 nucleotides: TGTGCCAGCAGCTTGTTTTTCCAGCGGGAGAGGTACAATGAGCAGTTCTTC.

The chain links TRBV11-2 to TRBJ2-7; D not resolved. This CDR3 spans 11 amino acids. The V and J ends lost 2 bases and 4 bases respectively, with 3 bases between them. Germline V gives CDR1 SGHAT, CDR2 FQNNGV. CDR3 amino acids: CASSLLYEQYV. CDR3 sequence (DNA): TGTGCCAGCAGCTTATTATACGAGCAGTACGTC.

The chain recombines TRBV7-6 with TRBJ2-3; D is unclear. The V end was cut by 5 bases, the J end by 8 bases, with 20 bases between. The CDR3 spans 15 residues. Germline V gene sequence: CDR1 SGHVS, CDR2 FNYEAQ. As DNA, the CDR3 is TGTGCCAGCAGCCCGCCCGGGCAGTACTGGGGTACGCAGTATTTT. This sequence encodes CASSPPGQYWGTQYF. The full variable domain, completed using reference TRBV7-6 and TRBJ2-3, is GAGVSQSPRYKVTKRGQDVALRCDPISGHVSLYWYRQALGQGPEFLTYFNYEAQQDKSGLPNDRFSAERPEGSISTLTIQRTEQRDSAMYRCASSPPGQYWGTQYFGPGTRLTVL.

This sequence joins TRBV7-9 and TRBJ2-1; 10 nucleotides line up with TRBD2. This CDR3 spans 18 amino acids. V lost 5 bases and J lost 1; bases outside the gene matches: 11. Germline lookup yields CDR1 SEHNR and CDR2 FQNEAQ (reference sequence). The CDR3: CASSLQAGGPGSYNEQFF. The CDR3 DNA reads TGTGCCAGCAGCCTTCAAGCGGGAGGGCCTGGGTCCTACAATGAGCAGTTCTTC.

In nucleotides, the CDR3 is TGTGCCAGCCAAGGGACTAAAGGGTCGAACACCGGGGAGCTGTTTTTT. It yields the protein CASQGTKGSNTGELFF. The chain is built from TRBV10-3 and TRBJ2-2, with TRBD2 identical over 7 bases. The CDR3 runs 16 residues. After removal of 10 bases from V and 0 bases from J, the junction contained 11 bases not matched to a gene. Germline lookup yields CDR1 ENHRY and CDR2 SYGVKD.

The gene calls are TRBV19 and TRBJ2-7; D gene ambiguous. Trimming took 3 bases from V and 2 from J, leaving 8 bases between them. The CDR3 has 13 amino acids. Germline V lookup: CDR1 LNHDA, CDR2 SQIVND (reference sequence). DNA of the CDR3: TGTGCCAGTAGTATCGGATTGGCCTACGAGCAGTACTTC. Encoded protein: CASSIGLAYEQYF.

In its sample, this clonotype was seen many times. This chain connects TRBV12-3 or TRBV12-4 to TRBJ2-1; 11 bases align to TRBD1. The V segment lost 3 bases and the J segment 8 bases; nucleotides outside the gene matches: 3. This CDR3 spans 14 amino acids. CDR3 amino acids: CASSFGQGAYEQFF. As DNA, the CDR3 is TGTGCCAGCAGTTTTGGACAGGGGGCGTATGAGCAGTTCTTC.

This clonotype was counted many times. The J gene is TRBJ2-2, the V gene TRBV6-2 or TRBV6-3; TRBD1 agrees at 10 bases. This CDR3 spans 15 amino acids. J was trimmed by 4 bases and V by 8 bases; bases with no gene match: 7. Germline CDR1 is MNHEY and CDR2 is SVGEGT. CDR3 residues: CASARTGGSTGELFF. The CDR3 nucleotides are TGTGCCAGCGCAAGGACAGGGGGATCCACCGGGGAGCTGTTTTTT.

The chain joins TRBV28 to TRBJ2-7; weak D call: TRBD2 (6 bases). This CDR3 contains 14 residues. Germline CDR1 is MDHEN and CDR2 is SYDVKM. Trimming shortened V by 1 base and J by 6 bases, and 13 bases separated the two germline ends. The CDR3 region is CASSLYTGVGEQYF. CDR3 in DNA: TGTGCCAGCAGTTTATATACGGGAGTCGGCGAGCAGTACTTC.

This chain uses TRBV10-3 with TRBJ1-2; 11 bases agree with TRBD1. Trimming cost V 6 bases and J 7 bases; bases outside gene matches: 4. Germline V gives CDR1 ENHRY, CDR2 SYGVKD. The CDR3 runs to 13 residues. CDR3 coding DNA: TGTGCCATCAGACCCGGGACAGGGGGTGGCTACACCTTC. This translates into CAIRPGTGGGYTF.

V gene TRBV9 combines with J gene TRBJ1-3, with 7 bases identical to TRBD1. Germline assignment: CDR1 SGDLS and CDR2 YYNGEE. After removal of 0 bases from V and 0 bases from J, the junction contained 9 bases not matched to a gene. The CDR3 is 18 amino acids. In DNA form, the CDR3 reads TGTGCCAGCAGCGTAGCAGGGGGGCTGGGTATCTCTGGAAACACCATATATTTT. It encodes CASSVAGGLGISGNTIYF.

The sample holds a few counts of this clonotype. The genes are TRBV4-1 and TRBJ2-2; no clear D gene. Trimming cost V 4 bases and J 7 bases, with 13 bases left between them. Looked up from germline, CDR1 is MGHRA and CDR2 is YSYEKL. The CDR3 loop spans 14 amino acids. The CDR3 DNA reads TGCGCCAGCAGCCTTAATCTTGCTGGCGGGGAGCTGTTTTTT. Translating it yields CASSLNLAGGELFF.

This clonotype was seen repeatedly, ten times or more. The V call is TRBV7-2, the J call TRBJ1-5; D not resolved. V lost 5 bases and J 3 bases, leaving 14 bases between the germline ends. This CDR3 contains 15 residues. CDR1 is SGHTA, CDR2 FQGNSA, per germline. CDR3 DNA sequence: TGTGCCAGCAGCCTCACGGGAGGGCTCAATCAGCCCCAGCATTTT. Amino acid sequence: CASSLTGGLNQPQHF. Complete variable domain (other parts from reference TRBV7-2 and TRBJ1-5): GAGVSQSPSNKVTEKGKDVELRCDPISGHTALYWYRQSLGQGLEFLIYFQGNSAPDKSGLPSDRFSAERTGGSVSTLTIQRTQQEDSAVYLCASSLTGGLNQPQHFGDGTRLSIL.

The J gene is TRBJ2-1, the V gene TRBV2, with a weak D call TRBD1 (5 bases). The CDR3 contains 15 residues. In germline, CDR1 is SNHLY, CDR2 FYNNEI. V was cut by 4 bases and J by 7 bases, with 17 bases left in between. The CDR3 sequence is CASSGASGWMNEQFF. The DNA of the CDR3 is TGTGCCAGCAGTGGGGCCTCAGGGTGGATGAATGAGCAGTTCTTC.

The J gene is TRBJ1-1, the V gene TRBV20-1, with D maybe TRBD1 (6 bases). Germline lookup yields CDR1 DFQATT and CDR2 SNEGSKA (reference sequence). V was pared by 4 bases and J by 0 bases, with 9 bases between. The CDR3 extends over 13 amino acids. This chain's CDR3 is CSAKQGLNTEAFF. DNA of the CDR3: TGCAGTGCTAAACAGGGATTGAACACTGAAGCTTTCTTT.

This clonotype was observed a few times. V usage is TRBV7-6 and J usage is TRBJ1-1, with D possibly TRBD1 on 6 matching bases. From germline, CDR1 is SGHVS and CDR2 FNYEAQ. V was shortened by 1 base and J by 0 bases, with 18 bases between the two germline ends. CDR3 size: 18 residues. The CDR3 loop reads CASSLGGFSDSLNTEAFF. As DNA, the CDR3 is TGTGCCAGCAGCTTAGGCGGCTTTTCGGACAGTTTGAACACTGAAGCTTTCTTT.

The rearrangement links TRBV27 to TRBJ2-4, with 10 bases matching TRBD2. The CDR3 length is 19 residues. The J segment lost 0 bases and the V segment lost 9 bases, leaving 17 bases of the junction unmatched. The germline V gene has CDR1 MNHEY and CDR2 SMNVEV (reference sequence). CDR3 nucleotide sequence: TGTGCCAGTACGAAGCGGGAGGGGCGATTCACTTTAGCCAAAAACATTCAGTACTTC. Its protein product is CASTKREGRFTLAKNIQYF.

The J gene is TRBJ2-3, the V gene TRBV4-3, with D tentatively TRBD2 (6 bases). The germline V and J ends were trimmed by 1 base and 5 bases, with 13 bases remaining between them. The CDR3 spans 15 residues. The V gene's germline CDR1 is LGHNA and CDR2 YSLEER. The CDR3 DNA reads as TGCGCCAGCAGCCAAGCGCTAGCGTTCCAAGATACGCAGTATTTT. As protein: CASSQALAFQDTQYF.

The rearrangement uses TRBV7-2 and TRBJ2-2; tentatively, D is TRBD1 (6 bases). Trimming shortened V by 5 bases and J by 1 base, and 11 bases separated the two germline ends. Germline V CDR1 and CDR2: SGHTA, FQGNSA. This CDR3 spans 15 amino acids. The CDR3 nucleotides read TGTGCCAGCAGCCTCCCGACAGGGAACACCGGGGAGCTGTTTTTT. This encodes CASSLPTGNTGELFF.

This clonotype was counted many times. The V gene is TRBV12-3 or TRBV12-4, the J gene TRBJ2-5; D is perhaps TRBD1 (6 bases). The CDR3 loop spans 15 amino acids. Trimming stripped 3 bases from V and 1 base from J, with 12 bases between. The CDR3 is CASSLQGQVQETQYF. CDR3 in DNA: TGTGCCAGCAGTTTGCAGGGGCAGGTCCAAGAGACCCAGTACTTC.